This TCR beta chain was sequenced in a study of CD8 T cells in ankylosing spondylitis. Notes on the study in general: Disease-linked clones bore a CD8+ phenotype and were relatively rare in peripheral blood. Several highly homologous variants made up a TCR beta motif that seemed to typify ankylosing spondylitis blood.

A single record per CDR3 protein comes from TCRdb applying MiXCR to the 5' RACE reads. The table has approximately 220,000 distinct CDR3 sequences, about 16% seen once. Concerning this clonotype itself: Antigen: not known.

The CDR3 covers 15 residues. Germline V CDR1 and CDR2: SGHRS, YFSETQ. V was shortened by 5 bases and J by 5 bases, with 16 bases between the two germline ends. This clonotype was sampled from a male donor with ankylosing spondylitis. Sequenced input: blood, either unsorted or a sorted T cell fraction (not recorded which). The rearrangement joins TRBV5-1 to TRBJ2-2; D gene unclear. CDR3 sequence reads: CASSSFTDSTGELFF. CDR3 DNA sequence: TGCGCCAGCAGTTCTTTTACGGATTCTACCGGGGAGCTGTTTTTT.